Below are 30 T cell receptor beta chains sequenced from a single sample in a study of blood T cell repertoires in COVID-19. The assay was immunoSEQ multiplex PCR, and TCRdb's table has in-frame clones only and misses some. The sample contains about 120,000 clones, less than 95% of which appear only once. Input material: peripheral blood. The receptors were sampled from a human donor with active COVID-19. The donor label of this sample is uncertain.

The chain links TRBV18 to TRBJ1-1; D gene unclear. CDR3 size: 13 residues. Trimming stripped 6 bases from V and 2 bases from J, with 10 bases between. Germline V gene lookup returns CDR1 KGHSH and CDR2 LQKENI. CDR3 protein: CASSGGLNTEAFF. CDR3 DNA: TGTGCCAGCTCCGGAGGGCTAAACACTGAAGCTTTCTTT.

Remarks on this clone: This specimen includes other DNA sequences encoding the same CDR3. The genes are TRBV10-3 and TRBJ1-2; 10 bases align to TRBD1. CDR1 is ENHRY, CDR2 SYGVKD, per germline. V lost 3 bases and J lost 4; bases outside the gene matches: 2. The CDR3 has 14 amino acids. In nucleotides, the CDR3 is TGTGCCATCAGTGACCGGGACAGGGGCTATGGCTACACCTTC. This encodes CAISDRDRGYGYTF.

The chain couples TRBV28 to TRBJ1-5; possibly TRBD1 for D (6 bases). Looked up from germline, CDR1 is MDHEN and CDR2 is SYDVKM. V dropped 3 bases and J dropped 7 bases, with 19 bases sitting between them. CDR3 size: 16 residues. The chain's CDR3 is CASSFSLGAGYQPQHF. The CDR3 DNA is TGTGCCAGCAGTTTTAGTTTGGGGGCAGGGTACCAGCCCCAGCATTTT.

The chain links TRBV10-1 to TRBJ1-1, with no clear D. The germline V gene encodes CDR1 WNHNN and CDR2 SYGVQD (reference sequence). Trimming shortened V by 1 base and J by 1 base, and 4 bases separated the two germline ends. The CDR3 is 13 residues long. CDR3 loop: CASSEWPNTEAFF. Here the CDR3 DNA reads TGCGCCAGCAGTGAGTGGCCGAACACTGAAGCTTTCTTT.

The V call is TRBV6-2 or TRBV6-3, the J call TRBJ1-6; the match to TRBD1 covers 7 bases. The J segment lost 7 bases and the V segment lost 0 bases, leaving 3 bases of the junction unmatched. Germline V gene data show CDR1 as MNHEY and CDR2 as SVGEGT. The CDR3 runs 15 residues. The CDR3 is CASSYSRGWNSPLHF. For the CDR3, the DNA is TGTGCCAGCAGTTACTCCAGGGGGTGGAATTCACCCCTCCACTTT.

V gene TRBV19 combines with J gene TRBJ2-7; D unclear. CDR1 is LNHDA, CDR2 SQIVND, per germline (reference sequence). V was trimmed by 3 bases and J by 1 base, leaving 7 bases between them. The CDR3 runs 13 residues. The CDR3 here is CASSMSVSYEQYF. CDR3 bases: TGTGCCAGTAGTATGAGCGTATCCTACGAGCAGTACTTC.

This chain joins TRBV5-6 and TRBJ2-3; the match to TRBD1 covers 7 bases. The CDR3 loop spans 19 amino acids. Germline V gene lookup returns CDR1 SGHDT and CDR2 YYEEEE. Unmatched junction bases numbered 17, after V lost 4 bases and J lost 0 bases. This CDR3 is CASSMRGQVASASTDTQYF. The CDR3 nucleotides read TGTGCCAGCAGCATGAGAGGACAGGTAGCATCCGCTAGCACAGATACGCAGTATTTT.

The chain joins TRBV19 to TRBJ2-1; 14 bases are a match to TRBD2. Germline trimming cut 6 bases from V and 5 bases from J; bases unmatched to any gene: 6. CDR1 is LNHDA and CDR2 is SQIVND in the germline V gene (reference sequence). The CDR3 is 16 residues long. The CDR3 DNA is TGTGCCAGTAGGAGGGGACTAGCGGGGGAGAACAATGAGCAGTTCTTC. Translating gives CASRRGLAGENNEQFF.

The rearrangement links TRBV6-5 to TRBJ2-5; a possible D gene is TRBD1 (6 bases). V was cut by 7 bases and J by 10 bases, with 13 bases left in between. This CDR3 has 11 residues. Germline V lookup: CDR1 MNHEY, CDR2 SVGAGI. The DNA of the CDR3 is TGTGCCAGCACTCAAGGACAGTACCAGTACTTC. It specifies CASTQGQYQYF.

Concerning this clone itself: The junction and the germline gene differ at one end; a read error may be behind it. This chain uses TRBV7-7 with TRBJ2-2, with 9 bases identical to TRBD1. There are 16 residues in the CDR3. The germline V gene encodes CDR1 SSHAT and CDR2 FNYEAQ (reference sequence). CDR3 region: CASSRTGTGRTGELFF. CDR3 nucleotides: TGTGCTAGCAGCCGTACAGGGACAGGGCGAACCGGGGAGCTGTTTTTT.

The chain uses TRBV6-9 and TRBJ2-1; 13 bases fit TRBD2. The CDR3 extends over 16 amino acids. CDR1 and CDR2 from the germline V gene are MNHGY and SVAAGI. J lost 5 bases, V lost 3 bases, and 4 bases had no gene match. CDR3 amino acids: CASSYPGTSGNNEQFF. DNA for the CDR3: TGTGCCAGCAGTTACCCCGGGACTAGCGGGAACAATGAGCAGTTCTTC.

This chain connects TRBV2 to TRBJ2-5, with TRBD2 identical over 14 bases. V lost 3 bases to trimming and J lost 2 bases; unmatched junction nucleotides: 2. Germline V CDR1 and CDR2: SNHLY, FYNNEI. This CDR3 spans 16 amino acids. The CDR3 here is CASSDGTSGGQETQYF. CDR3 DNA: TGTGCCAGCAGTGACGGGACTAGCGGGGGTCAAGAGACCCAGTACTTC.

CDR3 sequence (DNA): TGTGCCAGCAGTTTATTTAGCGGGGGCTCGGAGACCCAGTACTTC. Translating it yields CASSLFSGGSETQYF. The gene calls are TRBV27 and TRBJ2-5; 9 bases align to TRBD2. Trimming took 1 base from V and 5 from J; bases not matched to a gene: 5. The CDR3 has 15 amino acids. Germline lookup yields CDR1 MNHEY and CDR2 SMNVEV (reference sequence).

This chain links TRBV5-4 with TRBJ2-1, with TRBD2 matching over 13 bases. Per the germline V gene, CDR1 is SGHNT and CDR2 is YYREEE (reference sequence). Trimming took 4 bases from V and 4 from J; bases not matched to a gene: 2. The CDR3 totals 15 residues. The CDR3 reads CASSGGLAGYNEQFF. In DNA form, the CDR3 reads TGTGCCAGCAGCGGGGGACTAGCGGGGTACAATGAGCAGTTCTTC.

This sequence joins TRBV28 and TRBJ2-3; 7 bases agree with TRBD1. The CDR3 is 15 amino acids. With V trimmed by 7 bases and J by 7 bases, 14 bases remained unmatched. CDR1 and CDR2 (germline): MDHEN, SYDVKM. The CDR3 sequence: CASTVRDREVNTQYF. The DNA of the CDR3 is TGTGCCAGCACCGTACGAGACAGGGAAGTAAATACGCAGTATTTT.

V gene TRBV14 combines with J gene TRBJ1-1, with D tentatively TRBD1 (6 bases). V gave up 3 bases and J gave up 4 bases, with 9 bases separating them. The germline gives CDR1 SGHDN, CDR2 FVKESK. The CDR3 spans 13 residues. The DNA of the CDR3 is TGTGCCAGCAGCCAGTCACAGGGCACTGAAGCTTTCTTT. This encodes CASSQSQGTEAFF. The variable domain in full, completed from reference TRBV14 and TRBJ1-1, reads EAGVTQFPSHSVIEKGQTVTLRCDPISGHDNLYWYRRVMGKEIKFLLHFVKESKQDESGMPNNRFLAERTGGTYSTLKVQPAELEDSGVYFCASSQSQGTEAFFGQGTRLTVV.

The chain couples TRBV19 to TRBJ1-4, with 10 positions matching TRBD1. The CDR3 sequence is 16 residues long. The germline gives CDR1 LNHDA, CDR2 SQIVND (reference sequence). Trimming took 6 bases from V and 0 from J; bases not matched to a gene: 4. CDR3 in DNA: TGTGCCAGTAGAACCGGGACAGGGGCAACTAATGAAAAACTGTTTTTT. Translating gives CASRTGTGATNEKLFF.

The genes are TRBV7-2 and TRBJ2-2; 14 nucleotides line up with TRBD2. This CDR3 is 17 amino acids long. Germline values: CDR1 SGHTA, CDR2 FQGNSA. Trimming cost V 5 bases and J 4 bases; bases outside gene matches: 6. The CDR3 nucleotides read TGTGCCAGCAGCCTAAGACTAGCGGGGGGGCCCACCGGGGAGCTGTTTTTT. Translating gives CASSLRLAGGPTGELFF.

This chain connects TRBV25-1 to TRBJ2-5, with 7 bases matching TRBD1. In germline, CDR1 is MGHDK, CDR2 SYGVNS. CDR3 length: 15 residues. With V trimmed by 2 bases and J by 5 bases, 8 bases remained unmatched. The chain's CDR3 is CASSEPTTGSETQYF. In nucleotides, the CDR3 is TGTGCCAGCAGTGAACCTACGACAGGGTCTGAGACCCAGTACTTC.

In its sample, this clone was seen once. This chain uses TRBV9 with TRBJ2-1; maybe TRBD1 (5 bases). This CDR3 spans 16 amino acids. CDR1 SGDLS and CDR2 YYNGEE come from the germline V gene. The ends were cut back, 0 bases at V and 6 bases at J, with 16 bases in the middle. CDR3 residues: CASSVVGQIKGNEQFF. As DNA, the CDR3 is TGTGCCAGCAGCGTAGTAGGACAAATAAAGGGCAATGAGCAGTTCTTC.

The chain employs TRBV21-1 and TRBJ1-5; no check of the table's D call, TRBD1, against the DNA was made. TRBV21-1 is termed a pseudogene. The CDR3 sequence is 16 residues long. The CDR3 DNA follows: TGTGCCAGCAGCGAGGACAGGGAACAGGGCAATCAGCCCCAGCATTTT. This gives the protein CASSEDREQGNQPQHF.

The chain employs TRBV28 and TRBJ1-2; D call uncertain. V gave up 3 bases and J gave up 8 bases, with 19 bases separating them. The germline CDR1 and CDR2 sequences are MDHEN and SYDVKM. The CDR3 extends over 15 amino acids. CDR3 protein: CASSFRHGRGKGYTF. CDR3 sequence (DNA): TGTGCCAGCAGTTTTCGCCACGGTCGGGGAAAGGGCTACACCTTC.

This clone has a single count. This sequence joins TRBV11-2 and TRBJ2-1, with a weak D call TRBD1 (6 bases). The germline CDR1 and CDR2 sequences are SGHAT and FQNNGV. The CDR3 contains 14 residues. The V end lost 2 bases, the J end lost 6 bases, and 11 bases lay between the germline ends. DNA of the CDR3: TGTGCCAGCAGCTTACCAGGGGCAATCAATGAGCAGTTCTTC. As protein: CASSLPGAINEQFF.

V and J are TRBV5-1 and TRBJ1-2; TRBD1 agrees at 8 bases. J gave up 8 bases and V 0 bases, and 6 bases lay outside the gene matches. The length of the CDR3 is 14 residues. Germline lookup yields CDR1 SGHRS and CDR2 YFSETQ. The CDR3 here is CASSLDRTGRGYTF. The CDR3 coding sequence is TGCGCCAGCAGCTTGGATAGGACAGGGCGCGGCTACACCTTC.

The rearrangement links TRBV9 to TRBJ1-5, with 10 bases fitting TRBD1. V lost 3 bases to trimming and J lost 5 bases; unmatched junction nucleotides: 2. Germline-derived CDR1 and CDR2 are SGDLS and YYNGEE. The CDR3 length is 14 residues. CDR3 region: CASSAGQGHQPQHF. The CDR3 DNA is TGTGCCAGCAGCGCGGGACAGGGGCATCAGCCCCAGCATTTT.

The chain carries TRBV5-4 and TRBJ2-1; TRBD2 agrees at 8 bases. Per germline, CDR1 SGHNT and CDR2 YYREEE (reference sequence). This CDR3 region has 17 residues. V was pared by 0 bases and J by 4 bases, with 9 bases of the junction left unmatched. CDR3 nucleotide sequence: TGTGCCAGCAGCTTGGCCTCCTACGGGGGGGCGTACAATGAGCAGTTCTTC. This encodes CASSLASYGGAYNEQFF.

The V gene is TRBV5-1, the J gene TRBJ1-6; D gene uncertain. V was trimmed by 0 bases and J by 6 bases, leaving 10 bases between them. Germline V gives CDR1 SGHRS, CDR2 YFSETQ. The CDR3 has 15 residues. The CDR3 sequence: CASSLDGSLNSPLHF. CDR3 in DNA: TGCGCCAGCAGCTTGGATGGCAGTCTTAATTCACCCCTCCACTTT.

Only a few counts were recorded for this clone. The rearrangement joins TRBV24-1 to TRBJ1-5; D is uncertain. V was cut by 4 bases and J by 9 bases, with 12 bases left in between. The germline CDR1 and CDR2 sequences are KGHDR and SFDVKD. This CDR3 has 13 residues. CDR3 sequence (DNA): TGTGCCACCAGTGACCGCGATCCGGGGCCCCAGCATTTT. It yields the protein CATSDRDPGPQHF.

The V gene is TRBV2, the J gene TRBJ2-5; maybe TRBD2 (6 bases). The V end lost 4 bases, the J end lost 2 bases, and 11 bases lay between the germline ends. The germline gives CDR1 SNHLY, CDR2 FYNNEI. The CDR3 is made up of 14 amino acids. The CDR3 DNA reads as TGTGCCAGCAGTGGGAGGGCAGTTCAAGAGACCCAGTACTTC. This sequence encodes CASSGRAVQETQYF.

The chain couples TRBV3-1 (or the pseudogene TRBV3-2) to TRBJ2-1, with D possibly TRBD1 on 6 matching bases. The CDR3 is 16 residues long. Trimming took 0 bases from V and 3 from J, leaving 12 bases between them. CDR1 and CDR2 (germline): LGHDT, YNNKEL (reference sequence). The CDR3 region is CASSQDLTGYYNEQFF. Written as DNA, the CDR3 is TGTGCCAGCAGCCAAGATCTAACAGGGTACTACAATGAGCAGTTCTTC.